Listed below are T cell receptor beta chains from one sample, sequenced in a study of regulatory T cells in long-lasting Graves disease. From the multiplex PCR reads, TCRdb called clonotypes with MiXCR, one entry per CDR3 protein. Among 350,000 to 550,000 distinct CDR3 sequences listed, 14% were seen once. This sample also appeared in a second study, on T cells in Graves' hyperthyroidism and ophthalmopathy.

The starting material was peripheral blood mononuclear cells (PBMCs), obtained at new diagnosis, from a patient treated with antithyroid drugs. Receptors originate from a woman in her fifties or sixties with Graves disease. The CDR3 runs from the conserved cysteine through the conserved F or W. The D gene is left open where the match is weak. The listing skips clone size in some rows; elsewhere it reads once, few, many or a size class.

size: .
V: TRBV24-1
D: .
J: TRBJ2-3
DNA: TGTGCCACCAGTGATCCCGCGCCTTCAGATACGCAGTATTTT
CDR3: CATSDPAPSDTQYF

size: few
V: TRBV6-1
D: .
J: TRBJ1-5
DNA: TGTGCCACCAAATCCTCGGGTAGGGTGCCCCAGCATTTT
CDR3: CATKSSGRVPQHF

size: few
V: TRBV3-1
D: TRBD2
J: TRBJ2-5
DNA: TGTGCCAGCAGCCAAGGATTTCGACTAGCGGGAGCTGAGGAGACCCAGTACTTC
CDR3: CASSQGFRLAGAEETQYF

size: many
V: TRBV5-1
D: .
J: TRBJ1-1
DNA: TGCGCCAGCAGCTTAAGGACAGACATGAACACTGAAGCTTTCTTT
CDR3: CASSLRTDMNTEAFF

size: .
V: TRBV5-1
D: TRBD2
J: TRBJ2-7
DNA: TGCGCCAGCAGCCGCAGTCTAGCGGGGGATTACGAGCAGTACTTC
CDR3: CASSRSLAGDYEQYF

size: .
V: TRBV6-4
D: .
J: TRBJ1-6
DNA: TGTGCCAGCAGTGACTCGATGGGGGGGAATTCACCCCTCCACTTT
CDR3: CASSDSMGGNSPLHF

size: few
V: TRBV24-1
D: TRBD1
J: TRBJ2-7
DNA: TGTGCCACCAGTGTTGAGGACAGGGTTCCCTACGAGCAGTACTTC
CDR3: CATSVEDRVPYEQYF

size: many
V: TRBV28
D: .
J: TRBJ2-7
DNA: TGTGCCAGCAGTCCCCCGGGGGTCCACGAGCAGTACTTC
CDR3: CASSPPGVHEQYF

size: many
V: TRBV20-1
D: TRBD1
J: TRBJ2-3
DNA: TGCAGTGCTGGAACAGGGGGGAACACAGATACGCAGTATTTT
CDR3: CSAGTGGNTDTQYF

size: many
V: TRBV30
D: TRBD1
J: TRBJ1-2
DNA: TGTGCCTGGAGTCCCGGGACAGGGTCCAACTATGGCTACACCTTC
CDR3: CAWSPGTGSNYGYTF

size: many
V: TRBV29-1
D: .
J: TRBJ2-2
DNA: TGCAGCGCCTCCCGGGAGAACACCGGGGAGCTGTTTTTT
CDR3: CSASRENTGELFF

size: many
V: TRBV6-1
D: TRBD2
J: TRBJ2-1
DNA: TGTGCCAGCAGTGGTGGGGGACTAGCGGGAGGCGAGCAGTTCTTC
CDR3: CASSGGGLAGGEQFF

size: .
V: TRBV19
D: .
J: TRBJ1-1
DNA: TGTGCCAGTAGTCAGGGGCGCGTGAACACTGAAGCTTTCTTT
CDR3: CASSQGRVNTEAFF

size: few
V: TRBV12-3/TRBV12-4
D: .
J: TRBJ2-7
DNA: TGTGCCAGCAGTTTAGGGCCCGAGCAGTACTTC
CDR3: CASSLGPEQYF

size: many
V: TRBV5-6
D: .
J: TRBJ2-4
DNA: TGTGCCAGCAGCCTGAGGGTAGCCAAAAACATTCAGTACTTC
CDR3: CASSLRVAKNIQYF

size: few
V: TRBV28
D: .
J: TRBJ1-1
DNA: TGTGCCAGCAGTCGGGACTTCGGGGCTTTCTTT
CDR3: CASSRDFGAFF

size: few
V: TRBV27
D: TRBD2
J: TRBJ2-7
DNA: TGTGCCAGCAGTAAACTAGCGGGAGGGCCCTACGAGCAGTACTTC
CDR3: CASSKLAGGPYEQYF

size: .
V: TRBV4-1
D: TRBD2
J: TRBJ2-3
DNA: TGCGCCAGCAGCCGCCGACTAGCGGGAGACGTAGATACGCAGTATTTT
CDR3: CASSRRLAGDVDTQYF

size: many
V: TRBV6-1
D: .
J: TRBJ1-2
DNA: TGTGCCAGCAGTGGGGAGGGGAACTATGGCTACACCTTC
CDR3: CASSGEGNYGYTF

size: many
V: TRBV18
D: TRBD1
J: TRBJ2-4
DNA: TGTGCCAGCTCATCCGGGACAGGCTTAGCCAAAAACATTCAGTACTTC
CDR3: CASSSGTGLAKNIQYF

size: many
V: TRBV5-1
D: .
J: TRBJ2-7
DNA: TGCGCCAGCAGCGAGGACCTACCTGGGGCCTACGAGCAGTACTTC
CDR3: CASSEDLPGAYEQYF

size: many
V: TRBV28
D: TRBD1
J: TRBJ1-2
DNA: TGTGCCAGCAGTCCCTCGGACAGGACGTATTATGGCTACACCTTC
CDR3: CASSPSDRTYYGYTF

size: .
V: TRBV4-2
D: .
J: TRBJ1-2
DNA: TGTGCCAGCAGCCAAGCTATAAGTGGCTACACCTTC
CDR3: CASSQAISGYTF

size: few
V: TRBV20-1
D: TRBD1
J: TRBJ2-7
DNA: TGCAGTGCTAGTCCCCCAGGACAGGGGTCCTACGAGCAGTACTTC
CDR3: CSASPPGQGSYEQYF

size: many
V: TRBV28
D: TRBD1
J: TRBJ1-2
DNA: TGTGCCAGCAGTTCCCAACAGGGGAGAGGCTACACCTTC
CDR3: CASSSQQGRGYTF

size: many
V: TRBV7-2
D: .
J: TRBJ2-7
DNA: TGTGCCAGCAGCTTTGACAACTCCTACGAGCAGTACTTC
CDR3: CASSFDNSYEQYF

size: few
V: TRBV7-3
D: .
J: TRBJ2-2
DNA: TGTGCCAGCACCCCGACAGGGAACACCGGGGAGCTGTTTTTT
CDR3: CASTPTGNTGELFF

size: .
V: TRBV5-1
D: .
J: TRBJ1-6
DNA: TGCGCCAGCAGCTTGGGGCCTCAGGTTCCCGCCTCTAGCCTCCACTTT
CDR3: CASSLGPQVPASSLHF

size: many
V: TRBV27
D: TRBD1
J: TRBJ2-5
DNA: TGTGCCAGCCAAAAAAAGCACAGGGGGCGCCAAGAGACCCAGTACTTC
CDR3: CASQKKHRGRQETQYF

size: many
V: TRBV12-3/TRBV12-4
D: .
J: TRBJ1-2
DNA: TGTGCCAGCAGTCCCGGACAGCGTTATGGCTACACCTTC
CDR3: CASSPGQRYGYTF

size: .
V: TRBV29-1
D: .
J: TRBJ1-4
DNA: TGCAGCGTAGGCCCAGGGAATGAAAAACTGTTTTTT
CDR3: CSVGPGNEKLFF

size: .
V: TRBV9
D: TRBD2
J: TRBJ2-7
DNA: TGTGCCAGCAGCCCGTCCGAGGGGGGAGCGGGGGACTACGAGCAGTACTTC
CDR3: CASSPSEGGAGDYEQYF

size: .
V: TRBV27
D: .
J: TRBJ2-1
DNA: TGTGCCAGCAGTTTTCGGAGGGGAAGGGATGAGCAGTTCTTC
CDR3: CASSFRRGRDEQFF

size: .
V: TRBV7-9
D: TRBD2
J: TRBJ2-2
DNA: TGTGCCAGCAGCCCCCCGGGGGGGGGTCGCGGGGAGCTGTTTTTT
CDR3: CASSPPGGGRGELFF

size: many
V: TRBV20-1
D: TRBD1
J: TRBJ1-5
DNA: TGCAGTGCTTCGGGACAGGGGCGCCTCCATCAGCCCCAGCATTTT
CDR3: CSASGQGRLHQPQHF

size: few
V: TRBV28
D: TRBD2
J: TRBJ2-1
DNA: TGTGCCAGCAGTTTTCCACTAGCGACCTACAATGAGCAGTTCTTC
CDR3: CASSFPLATYNEQFF

size: many
V: TRBV12-3/TRBV12-4
D: TRBD1
J: TRBJ2-3
DNA: TGTGCCAGCAGTTCGGACAGGAGCACAGATACGCAGTATTTT
CDR3: CASSSDRSTDTQYF

size: .
V: TRBV29-1
D: .
J: TRBJ2-7
DNA: TGCAGCGTTGAACCCCTCAGGGGGGCCTACGAGCAGTACTTC
CDR3: CSVEPLRGAYEQYF

size: .
V: TRBV2
D: TRBD1
J: TRBJ1-4
DNA: TGTGCCAGTAATAGACAGGGAACTAATGAAAAACTGTTTTTT
CDR3: CASNRQGTNEKLFF

size: many
V: TRBV3-1
D: .
J: TRBJ1-4
DNA: TGTGCCAGCAGCCAAGCGACCCGTTTCAGGGGCGAAAAACTGTTTTTT
CDR3: CASSQATRFRGEKLFF

size: .
V: TRBV29-1
D: TRBD2
J: TRBJ2-4
DNA: TGCAGCGTTGAAGGCATAGGACTAGCGGGAGTCACCAAAAACATTCAGTACTTC
CDR3: CSVEGIGLAGVTKNIQYF

size: many
V: TRBV6-1
D: .
J: TRBJ2-2
DNA: TGTGCCAGCAGTAGAAACCGGGACCTGACCGGGGAGCTGTTTTTT
CDR3: CASSRNRDLTGELFF

size: many
V: TRBV2
D: TRBD1
J: TRBJ2-2
DNA: TGTGCCAGCAGTGACCTCGGGACAGGGCCCTCCACCGGGGAGCTGTTTTTT
CDR3: CASSDLGTGPSTGELFF

size: many
V: TRBV28
D: .
J: TRBJ1-5
DNA: TGTGCCAGCCTCAGGGGTAGCAATCAGCCCCAGCATTTT
CDR3: CASLRGSNQPQHF

size: .
V: TRBV7-3
D: TRBD2
J: TRBJ2-3
DNA: TGTGCCAGCAGCAACGGACCAGCGGGAGCGGGAGATACGCAGTATTTT
CDR3: CASSNGPAGAGDTQYF

size: many
V: TRBV11-2
D: .
J: TRBJ2-1
DNA: TGTGCCAGCAGGAGGGAGAGCTCCTACAATGAGCAGTTCTTC
CDR3: CASRRESSYNEQFF

size: many
V: TRBV7-3
D: .
J: TRBJ2-5
DNA: TGTGCCAGCAGCCCAAGGGGGGGCGAGGAGACCCAGTACTTC
CDR3: CASSPRGGEETQYF

size: few
V: TRBV20-1
D: TRBD1
J: TRBJ2-1
DNA: TGCAGTGCAGCCGGGACAGGGGGTGGAGAGCAGTTCTTC
CDR3: CSAAGTGGGEQFF

size: many
V: TRBV3-1
D: .
J: TRBJ1-1
DNA: TGTGCCAGCACTCCAGCCGCCCTTGGGGACACTGAAGCTTTCTTT
CDR3: CASTPAALGDTEAFF

size: .
V: TRBV9
D: .
J: TRBJ2-3
DNA: TGTGCCAGCAGCGAGCGCACAGATACGCAGTATTTT
CDR3: CASSERTDTQYF

size: .
V: TRBV5-1
D: .
J: TRBJ2-3
DNA: TGCGCCAGCAGCTTGGCCCCAACTAGTTCAGATACGCAGTATTTT
CDR3: CASSLAPTSSDTQYF

size: many
V: TRBV12-3/TRBV12-4
D: .
J: TRBJ2-1
DNA: TGTGCCAGCAGACCATCCGGCTACAATGAGCAGTTCTTC
CDR3: CASRPSGYNEQFF